This T cell receptor beta chain was identified in a study of blood T cell repertoires in COVID-19. Overall study context: Nucleic acid was either cDNA or gDNA, and it came from T cells, B-cell-depleted T cells, or PBMCs.

CDR1 is MGHDK, CDR2 SYGVNS, per germline. The trim removed 6 bases at V and 2 bases at J, leaving 4 bases unmatched. The CDR3 is 14 amino acids. Original processing methods: Reference gene primers were amplified, and this amplification served to estimate nucleated cell counts. Assay: immunoSEQ multiplex PCR; the TCRdb copy retains only in-frame clones and omits some. From that table come the V and J calls and clone size; the DNA was used to work out D and trimming. The sample gives 200,000 to 250,000 clones, more than 75% of which show up once; about 9.9% is in the top ten. Sequencing was performed on peripheral blood. The chain carries TRBV25-1 and TRBJ2-7; TRBD1 agrees at 10 bases. The clonotype originates from a man in his forties or fifties with COVID-19, enrolled during active disease. The chain's CDR3 is CASSGTGDPYEQYF. The CDR3, as DNA: TGTGCCAGCAGCGGGACAGGGGACCCCTACGAGCAGTACTTC.